This TCR beta chain originates from a study of blood T cell repertoires in COVID-19. This CDR3 region has 17 residues. With V trimmed by 1 base and J by 4 bases, 8 bases remained unmatched. Germline V gene sequence: CDR1 SGHRS, CDR2 YFSETQ. Original data processing: It was from reference gene primer amplification that nucleated cell counts were estimated. The table came from immunoSEQ multiplex PCR; TCRdb's copy has only in-frame clones and leaves some out. V, J and clone size are taken as reported in that table, and D and trimming were inferred from the DNA itself. The sample shows around 310,000 clones, almost 90% of them seen only once. Followed over time, Seattle patients had been enrolled while infection was active.

The receptor comes from a woman aged 40 to 49 with COVID-19, enrolled during active disease. Specimen: peripheral blood. The chain has TRBV5-1 and TRBJ2-3; 11 nucleotides line up with TRBD2. The DNA for the CDR3 is TGCGCCAGCAGCTTGAACCAACTAGCGGGAGAGTCAGATACGCAGTATTTT. Its translation: CASSLNQLAGESDTQYF. Looking up the rest from reference TRBV5-1 and TRBJ2-3 gives the full variable domain: KAGVTQTPRYLIKTRGQQVTLSCSPISGHRSVSWYQQTPGQGLQFLFEYFSETQRNKGNFPGRFSGRQFSNSRSEMNVSTLELGDSALYLCASSLNQLAGESDTQYFGPGTRLTVL.